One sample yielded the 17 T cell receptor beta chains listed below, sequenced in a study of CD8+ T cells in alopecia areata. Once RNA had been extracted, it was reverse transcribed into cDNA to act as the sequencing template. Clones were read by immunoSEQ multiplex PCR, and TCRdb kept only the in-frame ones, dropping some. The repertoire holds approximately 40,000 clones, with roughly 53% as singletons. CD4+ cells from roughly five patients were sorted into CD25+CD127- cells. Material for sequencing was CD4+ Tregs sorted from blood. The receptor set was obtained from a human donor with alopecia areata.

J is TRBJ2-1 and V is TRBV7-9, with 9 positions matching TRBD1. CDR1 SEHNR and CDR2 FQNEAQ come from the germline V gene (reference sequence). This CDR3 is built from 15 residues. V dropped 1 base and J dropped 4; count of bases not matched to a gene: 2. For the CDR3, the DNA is TGTGCCAGCAGCTTAGGGGGACAGGGTTACAATGAGCAGTTCTTC. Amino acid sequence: CASSLGGQGYNEQFF.

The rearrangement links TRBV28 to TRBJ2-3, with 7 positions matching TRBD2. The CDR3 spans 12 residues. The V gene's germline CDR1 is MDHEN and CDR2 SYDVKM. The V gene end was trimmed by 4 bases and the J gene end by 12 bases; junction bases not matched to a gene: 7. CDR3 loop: CASSSQGDYQYF. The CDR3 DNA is TGTGCCAGCAGTTCCCAAGGGGACTACCAGTATTTT.

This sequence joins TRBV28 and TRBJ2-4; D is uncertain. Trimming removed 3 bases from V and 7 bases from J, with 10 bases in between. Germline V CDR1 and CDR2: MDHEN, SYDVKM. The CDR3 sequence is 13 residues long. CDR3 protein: CASSLVEGNIQYF. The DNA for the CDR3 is TGTGCCAGCAGTTTGGTCGAAGGGAACATTCAGTACTTC.

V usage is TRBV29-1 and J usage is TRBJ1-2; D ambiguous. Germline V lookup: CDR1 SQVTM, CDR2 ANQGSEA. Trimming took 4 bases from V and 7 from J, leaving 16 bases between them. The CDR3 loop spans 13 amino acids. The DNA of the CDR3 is TGCAGCGTTGTGTCCCCTCAGAGTGCTGGCTACACCTTC. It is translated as CSVVSPQSAGYTF.

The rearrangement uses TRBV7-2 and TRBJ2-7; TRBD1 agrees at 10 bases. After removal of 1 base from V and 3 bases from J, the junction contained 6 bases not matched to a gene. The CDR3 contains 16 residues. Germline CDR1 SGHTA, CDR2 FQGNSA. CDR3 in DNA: TGTGCCAGCAGCTTAGTGGGGACAGGGGCAAACTACGAGCAGTACTTC. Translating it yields CASSLVGTGANYEQYF.

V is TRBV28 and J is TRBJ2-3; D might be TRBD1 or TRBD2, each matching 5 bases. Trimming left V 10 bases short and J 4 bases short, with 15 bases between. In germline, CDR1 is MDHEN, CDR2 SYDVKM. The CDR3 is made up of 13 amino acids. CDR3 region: CAIWGGLADTQYF. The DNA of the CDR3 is TGTGCCATCTGGGGCGGGTTGGCAGATACGCAGTATTTT.

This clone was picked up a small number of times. The CDR3 nucleotides are TGTGCCAGCTCACCCTACGTATCACCCTATGGCTACACCTTC. Translating it yields CASSPYVSPYGYTF. The chain joins TRBV18 to TRBJ1-2; D gene ambiguous. Trimming pared 3 bases from V and 4 bases from J, leaving 12 bases between. The CDR3 is made up of 14 amino acids. CDR1 is KGHSH, CDR2 LQKENI, per germline.

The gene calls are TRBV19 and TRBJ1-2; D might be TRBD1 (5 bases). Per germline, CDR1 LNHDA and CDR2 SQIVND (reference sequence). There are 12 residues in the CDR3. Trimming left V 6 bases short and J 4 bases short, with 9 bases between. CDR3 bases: TGTGCCAGTAGGGGGGTAGGCTATGGCTACACCTTC. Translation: CASRGVGYGYTF.

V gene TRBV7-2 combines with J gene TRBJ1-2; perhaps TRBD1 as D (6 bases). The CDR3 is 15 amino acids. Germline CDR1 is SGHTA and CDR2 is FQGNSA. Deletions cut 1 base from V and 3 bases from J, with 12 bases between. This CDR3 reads CASSLVYRVDYGYTF. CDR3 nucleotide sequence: TGTGCCAGCAGCTTAGTCTACAGGGTGGACTATGGCTACACCTTC.

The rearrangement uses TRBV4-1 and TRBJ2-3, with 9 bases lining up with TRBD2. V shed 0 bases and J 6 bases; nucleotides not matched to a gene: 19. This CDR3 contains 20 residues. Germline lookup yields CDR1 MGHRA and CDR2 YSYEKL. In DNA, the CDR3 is TGCGCCAGCAGCCAAGATGCGGGGTCGGGAGTTAGCGGGGGCAGGGATACGCAGTATTTT. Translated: CASSQDAGSGVSGGRDTQYF.

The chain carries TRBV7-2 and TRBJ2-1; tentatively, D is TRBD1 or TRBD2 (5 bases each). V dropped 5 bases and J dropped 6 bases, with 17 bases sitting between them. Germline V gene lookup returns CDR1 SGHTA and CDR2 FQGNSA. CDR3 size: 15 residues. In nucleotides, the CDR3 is TGTGCCAGCAGCCCAATTATCCAGAGGGGCAATGAGCAGTTCTTC. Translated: CASSPIIQRGNEQFF. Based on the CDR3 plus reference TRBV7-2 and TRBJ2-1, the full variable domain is GAGVSQSPSNKVTEKGKDVELRCDPISGHTALYWYRQSLGQGLEFLIYFQGNSAPDKSGLPSDRFSAERTGGSVSTLTIQRTQQEDSAVYLCASSPIIQRGNEQFFGPGTRLTVL.

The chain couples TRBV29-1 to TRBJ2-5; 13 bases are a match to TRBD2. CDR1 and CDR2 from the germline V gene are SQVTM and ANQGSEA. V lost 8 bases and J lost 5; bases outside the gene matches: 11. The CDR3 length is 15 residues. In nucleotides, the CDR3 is TGCAGCATAGGGACTAGCGGGGTGGTGGGGGAGACCCAGTACTTC. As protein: CSIGTSGVVGETQYF.

CDR3 sequence: CASSSTGSGNQPQHF. CDR3 nucleotide sequence: TGTGCCAGCTCATCGACAGGGAGCGGCAATCAGCCCCAGCATTTT. The rearrangement uses TRBV18 and TRBJ1-5, with 7 bases matching TRBD1. The junction had 6 bases not matched to a gene; V was cut back by 5 bases and J by 2 bases. The CDR3 totals 15 residues. CDR1 KGHSH and CDR2 LQKENI come from the germline V gene.

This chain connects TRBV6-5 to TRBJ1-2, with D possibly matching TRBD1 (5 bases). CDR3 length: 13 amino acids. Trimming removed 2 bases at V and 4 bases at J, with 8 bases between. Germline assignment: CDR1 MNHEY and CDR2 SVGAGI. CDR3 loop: CASSYGAVYGYTF. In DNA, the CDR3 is TGTGCCAGCAGTTACGGGGCGGTCTATGGCTACACCTTC.

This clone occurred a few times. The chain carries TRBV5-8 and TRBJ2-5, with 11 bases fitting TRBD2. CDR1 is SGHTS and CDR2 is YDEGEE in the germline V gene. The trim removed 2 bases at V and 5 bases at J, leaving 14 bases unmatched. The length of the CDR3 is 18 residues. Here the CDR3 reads CASSFGASGRPRGETQYF. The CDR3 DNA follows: TGTGCCAGCAGCTTCGGGGCTAGCGGGAGGCCCCGAGGGGAGACCCAGTACTTC.

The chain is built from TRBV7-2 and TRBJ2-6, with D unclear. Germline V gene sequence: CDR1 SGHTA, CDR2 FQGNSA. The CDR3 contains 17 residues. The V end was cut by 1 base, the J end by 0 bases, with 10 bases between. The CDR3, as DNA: TGTGCCAGCAGCTTAGGGGTCAGCCTCTCTGGGGCCAACGTCCTGACTTTC. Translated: CASSLGVSLSGANVLTF.

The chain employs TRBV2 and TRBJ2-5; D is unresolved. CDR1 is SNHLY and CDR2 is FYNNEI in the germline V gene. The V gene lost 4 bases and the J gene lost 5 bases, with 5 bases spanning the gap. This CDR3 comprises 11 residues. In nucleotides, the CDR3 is TGTGCCAGCAGTGTAGGGGAGACCCAGTACTTC. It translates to CASSVGETQYF.